This record covers a single T cell receptor beta chain. Which antigen it targets is not known. No base quality information exists; no much larger clone differs at one position. CDR1 and CDR2 are read off the germline V gene as MNHEY and SVGAGI. From the cysteine through the phenylalanine, the CDR3 covers 15 amino acids. The DNA shown is the 45-base CDR3, in frame from base 1. Trimming leaves V shorter by 6 bases and J shorter by 1 base, with the junction holding 5 bases beyond the gene matches. The data stem from a study of blood T cell repertoires in COVID-19 (TCRdb year 2020). For context, the study as a whole: Samples from collaborators originated in the United States, Italy and Spain and spanned both the acute and convalescent phases of COVID-19. The material from the prospective study consisted of cDNA or gDNA derived from T cells, B-cell-depleted T cells, or PBMCs. Subjects who had been exposed to COVID-19, were actively infected with it, or had recovered from it provided the deeply sampled blood TCRbeta repertoires that made up the dataset. A freely available public database, intended as a resource for researchers studying the immune response to SARS-CoV-2, is where the repertoires were released. Samples came from the ongoing ImmuneRACE study (first 160 participants) plus 1,254 subjects from 6 global collaborators. The sample metadata nearly always contained a de-identified subject ID, COVID-19 status, age in years and sex. Where available, HLA class I and class II types were taken from metadata supplied by the sample provider and were not determined by assay-based typing. Here is what the overall study found, with its caveats: The quantity of clinical and demographic metadata differed by source and by participant and was supplied without curation.

TCRbeta CDR3 regions were amplified from genomic DNA using the immunoSEQ Assay, a bias-controlled multiplex PCR. The study's own analysis went as follows. Within the assay, amplification of reference gene primers was used to estimate how many nucleated cells each sample contained. To quantify the absolute abundance of each unique TCRbeta CDR3 rearrangement, sequence reads were collapsed and filtered. For each sample, productive Simpson clonality was calculated by taking the square root of Simpson's diversity index across productive rearrangements. As stored in TCRdb, this immuneACCESS dataset retains in-frame rearrangements with V and J assigned. A fraction of the clones does not appear; measured against another copy, unresolved V genes explain less than half of the discrepancy, and the remainder lacks a known reason. V and J calls and clone size are copied from that table; D and trimming were computed from the DNA. The sample has around 130,000 clones on record, roughly 86% of them singletons. About 18% of the sample comes from the top ten.

Samples from volunteer blood donors who had recovered from COVID-19 were contributed by a second Seattle source. Collaborating institutions collected whole blood in K2EDTA tubes following their own protocols. For TCRbeta analysis, collaborator samples were shipped as frozen whole blood, as isolated PBMCs, or as DNA extracted from either sample type. Recombination joined TRBV6-5 with TRBJ2-1; 8 junctional bases match TRBD1. The receptor was derived from a woman aged 45-59 years who had recovered from COVID-19. Sequencing was done on a sample of peripheral blood. The DNA sequence is as follows: TGTGCCAGCAGAGCCGACAGGGGTTCCTACAATGAGCAGTTCTTC. Its protein product is CASRADRGSYNEQFF.